The 21 T cell receptor beta chains in this list originate from one sample, sequenced in a study of T cell clonality in common variable immunodeficiency. TCRdb's copy holds only in-frame clones and misses some; the assay was immunoSEQ multiplex PCR. The record shows roughly 6,800 clones for this sample, with no singletons present. Which antigens these TCRs recognize remains unknown. Points from the study as a whole: In common variable immunodeficiency, TCR beta chains reportedly carried fewer deletions and N-nucleotide insertions.

The sample taken for sequencing was peripheral blood mononuclear cells. The receptors shown here come from a human donor with common variable immunodeficiency.

This clone appeared many times. The sequenced part of the CDR3 DNA is TGTGCCAGCTCACCAACCGGTGACAGCCAAGAGACC. Amino acid sequence: CASSPTGDSQET. The whole CDR3 is CASSPTGDSQETQYF. The chain carries TRBV18 and TRBJ2-5; perhaps TRBD1 as D (5 bases). The read gets to within 3 residues of the CDR3 end, and the germline J gene fills in the rest. Germline CDR1 KGHSH, CDR2 LQKENI. This CDR3 has 15 amino acids. The V end lost 2 bases, the J end lost 1 base, and 11 bases lay between the germline ends.

In its sample, this clone was seen a few times. The observed sequence ends 3 residues before the CDR3 terminus, with the missing tail filled in from the germline J gene. This chain uses TRBV2 with TRBJ1-2; D is perhaps TRBD1 (5 bases). Deletions cut 8 bases from V and 4 bases from J, with 17 bases between. CDR3 length: 14 amino acids. The germline V gene has CDR1 SNHLY and CDR2 FYNNEI. CDR3 sequence: CASGEEGWLYGYTF. The CDR3 DNA, read in part, is TGTGCCAGCGGGGAGGAGGGGTGGCTCTATGGC. Variable domain in full (rest from reference TRBV2 and TRBJ1-2): EPEVTQTPSHQVTQMGQEVILRCVPISNHLYFYWYRQILGQKVEFLVSFYNNEISEKSEIFDDQFSVERPDGSNFTLKIRSTKLEDSAMYFCASGEEGWLYGYTFGSGTRLTVV.

By share, this clone ranks as medium-sized. The read stops 3 residues short of the end of the CDR3; the missing end is completed from the germline J gene. The V and J genes are TRBV5-1 and TRBJ2-3; 8 nucleotides line up with TRBD2. The CDR3 extends over 14 amino acids. Germline CDR1 reads SGHRS; CDR2 reads YFSETQ. With V trimmed by 4 bases and J by 8 bases, 9 bases remained unmatched. CDR3 DNA, as far as it was read: TGCGCCAGCAGCGAGGGACTAGTGGCAGGTACG. This gives the protein CASSEGLVAGT. The full CDR3 is CASSEGLVAGTQYF.

This clone was counted only a few times. The sequenced fragment ends 3 residues before the CDR3 boundary, so the rest is inferred from the germline J gene. This rearrangement joins TRBV5-1 to TRBJ2-7, with D unresolved. Per germline, CDR1 SGHRS and CDR2 YFSETQ. V lost 4 bases and J 3 bases, leaving 11 bases between the germline ends. The CDR3 length is 13 residues. The CDR3 DNA, read in part, is TGCGCCAGCAGCCAGGCACAGAACTACGAG. Encoded protein: CASSQAQNYE. The CDR3, in full, reads CASSQAQNYEQYF.

Points on this clone: The observed sequence ends 3 residues before the CDR3 terminus, with the missing tail filled in from the germline J gene. The chain uses TRBV23-1 and TRBJ2-1, with 10 bases aligning to TRBD2. TRBV23-1 qualifies as an ORF whose function is uncertain. V gave up 5 bases and J gave up 0 bases; unmatched junction bases: 1. The CDR3 is 15 amino acids. The CDR3 DNA, read in part, is TGCGCCAGCAGTTTAGCGGGAGGCTCCTACAATGAG. Amino acid sequence: CASSLAGGSYNE. The full CDR3 protein is CASSLAGGSYNEQFF.

In regard to this clone: The read is 3 residues too short to cover the CDR3 end, so that end is filled in from the germline J gene. The V call is TRBV10-2, the J call TRBJ2-3, with 8 bases that match TRBD1. Trimming cost V 11 bases and J 2 bases; bases outside gene matches: 6. Germline-derived CDR1 and CDR2 are WSHSY and SAAADI. CDR3 length: 13 residues. The DNA read from the CDR3 is TGCGCCTCCGACAGGGGCCTCACAGATACG. Translation: CASDRGLTDT. The whole CDR3 is CASDRGLTDTQYF.

This clone was seen ten or more times. Sequencing ends 3 residues short of the CDR3 end; the germline J gene provides the rest. The chain links TRBV12-5 to TRBJ1-1; 8 bases match TRBD1. Germline V lookup: CDR1 LGHNT, CDR2 FRNRAP. The CDR3 consists of 14 residues. V was clipped by 6 bases and J by 7 bases; unmatched bases: 10. The DNA read from the CDR3 is TGTGCTAGTGGATCAGGGGGCGGTGGTAATGAA. Translation gives CASGSGGGGNE. The complete CDR3 reads CASGSGGGGNEAFF.

This clone occurred a few times. This chain's CDR3 is CASSLFGGREETQYF. The sequenced part of the CDR3 DNA is TGCGCCAGCAGCTTGTTTGGCGGGCGGGAAGAGACC. V and J are TRBV5-1 and TRBJ2-5; perhaps TRBD2 as D (5 bases). The CDR3 is cut off 3 residues early in the read; its end comes from the germline J gene. The germline V gene encodes CDR1 SGHRS and CDR2 YFSETQ. This CDR3 spans 15 amino acids. Trimming removed 1 base at V and 3 bases at J, with 13 bases between.

There are a few counts of this clone. Read sequence stops 3 residues before the CDR3 end, and the germline J gene provides the missing end. The rearrangement links TRBV7-2 to TRBJ2-2; no firm D call. V lost 1 base, J lost 7 bases, and 7 bases lay in between. CDR1 is SGHTA, CDR2 FQGNSA, per germline. The CDR3 extends over 13 amino acids. The sequenced CDR3 bases are TGTGCCAGCAGCTTAGGGCGCGGCGGGGAG. Its protein is CASSLGRGGE. The entire CDR3 protein reads CASSLGRGGELFF. Complete variable domain (other parts from reference TRBV7-2 and TRBJ2-2): GAGVSQSPSNKVTEKGKDVELRCDPISGHTALYWYRQSLGQGLEFLIYFQGNSAPDKSGLPSDRFSAERTGGSVSTLTIQRTQQEDSAVYLCASSLGRGGELFFGEGSRLTVL.

By frequency in the sample, this clone is large. With the read ending 3 residues before the CDR3 end, the germline J gene is used to fill in that end. V is TRBV7-2 and J is TRBJ2-5, with D tentatively TRBD2 (6 bases). The ends were cut back, 4 bases at V and 3 bases at J, with 12 bases in the middle. The CDR3 contains 14 residues. Germline CDR1 and CDR2: SGHTA and FQGNSA. The CDR3: CASSSGLLKETQYF. Partial CDR3 DNA: TGTGCCAGCAGCTCGGGACTGTTGAAAGAGACC.

The table lists this clone with many counts. The read ends 3 residues shy of where the CDR3 ends; the end is completed using the germline J gene. This rearrangement joins TRBV11-2 to TRBJ2-5; TRBD2 might be the D (6 bases). This CDR3 comprises 12 residues. Trimming stripped 7 bases from V and 1 base from J, with 7 bases between. Germline values: CDR1 SGHAT, CDR2 FQNNGV. The CDR3 here is CASTGVQETQYF. CDR3 DNA (partial): TGTGCCAGCACGGGGGTCCAAGAGACC. Full variable domain (remainder filled in from reference TRBV11-2 and TRBJ2-5): EAGVAQSPRYKIIEKRQSVAFWCNPISGHATLYWYQQILGQGPKLLIQFQNNGVVDDSQLPKDRFSAERLKGVDSTLKIQPAKLEDSAVYLCASTGVQETQYFGPGTRLLVL.

Points on this clone: The CDR3 end is not reached by the read, which stops 3 residues before it; the germline J gene fills it in. The chain joins TRBV7-2 to TRBJ2-1, with a tentative D call TRBD2 (6 bases). Germline V gene lookup returns CDR1 SGHTA and CDR2 FQGNSA. V lost 4 bases and J lost 7, with 17 bases in between. This CDR3 is 15 amino acids long. The DNA read from the CDR3 is TGTGCCAGCAGCTCACTCGTGACTAGGTCTAATGAG. This encodes CASSSLVTRSNE. The CDR3 in its entirety is CASSSLVTRSNEQFF.

This clone qualifies as medium-sized. Sequencing ends 3 residues short of the CDR3 end; the germline J gene provides the rest. This rearrangement joins TRBV5-1 to TRBJ1-1, with 7 bases matching TRBD1. Germline assignment: CDR1 SGHRS and CDR2 YFSETQ. This CDR3 is 14 amino acids long. Trimming took 4 bases from V and 4 from J; bases not matched to a gene: 7. Incomplete CDR3 DNA: TGCGCCAGCAGCATCACACAGGGGAGCACTGAA. Residues: CASSITQGSTE. The CDR3 in full is CASSITQGSTEAFF.

Incomplete CDR3 DNA: TGTGCCAGCAAGACAGGGGATGAG. Protein sequence: CASKTGDE. The whole CDR3 sequence reads CASKTGDEQFF. The chain uses TRBV11-3 and TRBJ2-1; 8 positions agree with TRBD1. The read ends 3 residues before the CDR3 terminus; that terminus is restored from the germline J gene. This CDR3 has 11 amino acids. CDR1 is SGHNT, CDR2 YENEEA, per germline. The J segment lost 8 bases and the V segment lost 7 bases, leaving 1 base of the junction unmatched.

In this sample, this clone turned up a few times. The sequence runs out 3 residues before the end of the CDR3; the remainder is reconstructed from the germline J gene. The chain uses TRBV6-1 and TRBJ2-7; D may be TRBD1 (6 bases). Deletions cut 4 bases from V and 3 bases from J, with 16 bases between. This CDR3 spans 15 amino acids. Germline CDR1 MNHNS, CDR2 SASEGT. The CDR3 here is CASSASGTKIYEQYF. CDR3 DNA (partial): TGTGCCAGCAGTGCCTCCGGGACAAAAATCTACGAG.

A few counts support this clone. CDR3 DNA, as far as it was read: TGTGCCAGCAGCTTAGTGGCGGACCAAGAGACC. It specifies CASSLVADQET. In full, the CDR3 is CASSLVADQETQYF. The rearrangement joins TRBV7-2 to TRBJ2-5, with D uncertain. The read is 3 residues too short to cover the CDR3 end, so that end is filled in from the germline J gene. The CDR3 spans 14 residues. CDR1 is SGHTA, CDR2 FQGNSA, per germline. V lost 1 base to trimming and J lost 0 bases, with 6 bases between them.

This clone came up many times. Read coverage stops 3 residues before the CDR3 terminus; the germline J gene supplies the remainder. This chain uses TRBV7-8 with TRBJ2-7, with 9 bases that match TRBD2. The V segment lost 2 bases and the J segment 4 bases; nucleotides outside the gene matches: 3. The CDR3 spans 14 residues. Germline CDR1 is SGHVS and CDR2 is FQNEAQ. This CDR3 is CASSLLAGLYEQYF. The CDR3 DNA, read in part, is TGTGCCAGCAGCTTACTAGCGGGACTTTACGAG.

The CDR3 bases that were read are TGTGCCGTCCCGGGACAGGATGGAGATACG. This codes for CAVPGQDGDT. The CDR3, in full, reads CAVPGQDGDTQYF. V usage is TRBV2 and J usage is TRBJ2-3; 8 nucleotides agree with TRBD1. The read halts 3 residues ahead of the CDR3 end, with the missing end drawn from the germline J gene. V lost 11 bases and J lost 5; bases outside the gene matches: 9. The CDR3 spans 13 residues. The germline V gene has CDR1 SNHLY and CDR2 FYNNEI. Full variable domain (missing parts from reference TRBV2 and TRBJ2-3): EPEVTQTPSHQVTQMGQEVILRCVPISNHLYFYWYRQILGQKVEFLVSFYNNEISEKSEIFDDQFSVERPDGSNFTLKIRSTKLEDSAMYFCAVPGQDGDTQYFGPGTRLTVL.

This clone was found a few times. The missing CDR3 end, 3 residues past where the read stops, is filled in from the germline J gene. V gene TRBV30 combines with J gene TRBJ1-2, with 7 bases fitting TRBD1. Germline CDR1 is GTSNPN and CDR2 is SVGIG (reference sequence). This CDR3 is 15 amino acids long. The junction had 7 bases not matched to a gene; V was cut back by 0 bases and J by 3 bases. Incomplete CDR3 DNA: TGTGCCTGGAGTGTAAGGGGGCCTAGATACTATGGC. Protein: CAWSVRGPRYYG. The CDR3 as a whole reads CAWSVRGPRYYGYTF.

This clone rates as medium-sized. The observed sequence ends 3 residues before the CDR3 terminus, with the missing tail filled in from the germline J gene. This chain connects TRBV20-1 to TRBJ2-5, with 10 nucleotides matching TRBD2. Trimming cost V 6 bases and J 7 bases; bases outside gene matches: 14. Germline V gives CDR1 DFQATT, CDR2 SNEGSKA (reference sequence). The CDR3 runs 15 residues. The DNA read from the CDR3 is TGCAGTGCCTCCCCAACTAGCGGGGTACAGCGGACC. It translates to CSASPTSGVQRT. The whole CDR3 protein is CSASPTSGVQRTQYF.

This clone came up a few times. The read ends 3 residues early relative to the CDR3; the germline J gene fills the gap. The V and J genes are TRBV7-9 and TRBJ2-5, with D perhaps matching TRBD2 (6 bases). Germline V lookup: CDR1 SEHNR, CDR2 FQNEAQ (reference sequence). The CDR3 consists of 15 residues. V lost 5 bases and J 5 bases, leaving 18 bases between the germline ends. The sequenced CDR3 bases are TGTGCCAGCAGCGATCCTTTCGGGGACTTGGAGACC. It codes for CASSDPFGDLET. The CDR3 reads in full as CASSDPFGDLETQYF.